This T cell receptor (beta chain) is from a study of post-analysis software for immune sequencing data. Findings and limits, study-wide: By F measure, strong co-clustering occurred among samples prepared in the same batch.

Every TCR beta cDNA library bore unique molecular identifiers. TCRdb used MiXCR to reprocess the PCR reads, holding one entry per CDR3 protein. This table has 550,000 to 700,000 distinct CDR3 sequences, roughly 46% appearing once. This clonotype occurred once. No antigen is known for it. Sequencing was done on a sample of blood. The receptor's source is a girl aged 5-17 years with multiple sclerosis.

The CDR3 DNA follows: TGTGCCAGCAGTTACTCGTTCGGGTCGGAGGAGCATTTT. The encoded protein is CASSYSFGSEEHF. V and J are TRBV6-6 and TRBJ1-5; D is unclear. There are 13 residues in the CDR3. The V and J ends lost 0 bases and 14 bases respectively, with 14 bases between them. CDR1 MNHNY and CDR2 SVGAGI come from the germline V gene (reference sequence).